These 5 T cell receptor beta chains were all obtained from the same sample, sequenced in a study of blood T cell repertoires in COVID-19 (dated by TCRdb to about 2020). Library creation used the immunoSEQ multiplex PCR assay. What TCRdb holds here is the immuneACCESS table cut down to in-frame rearrangements. Part of the clones is not present; checked against another copy, under half of the missing clones reflect an unresolved V gene, and the others are unexplained. The sample table contains a few hundred thousand clones; only one count was recorded for 84% of them. Approximately 1.5% of the sample goes to the ten largest clones. Material for sequencing was peripheral blood. These receptors were collected from a woman aged 40 to 50 who had recovered from COVID-19.

This sequence joins TRBV5-1 and TRBJ1-1; TRBD1 aligns across 9 bases. This CDR3 comprises 16 residues. Germline V CDR1 and CDR2: SGHRS, YFSETQ. Trimming at V came to 4 bases and at J to 5 bases, leaving 12 bases not matched to a gene. In DNA form, the CDR3 reads TGCGCCAGCAGCGGGGGACAGGGTATGGGAATAACTGAAGCTTTCTTT. Its translation is CASSGGQGMGITEAFF.

The rearrangement joins TRBV3-1 (or the pseudogene TRBV3-2) to TRBJ1-2; 7 nucleotides match TRBD1. The CDR3 has 18 residues. CDR1 and CDR2 from the germline V gene are LGHDT and YNNKEL (reference sequence). The V gene end was trimmed by 0 bases and the J gene end by 14 bases; junction bases not matched to a gene: 24. Here the CDR3 reads CASSQDTRGAGGVISGTF. CDR3 sequence (DNA): TGTGCCAGCAGCCAAGATACGCGAGGTGCAGGGGGAGTCATTTCAGGAACCTTC.

The chain combines TRBV19 with TRBJ2-5, with TRBD2 as a possible D gene (5 bases). The CDR3 has 13 amino acids. V lost 6 bases and J 7 bases, leaving 15 bases between the germline ends. Germline lookup yields CDR1 LNHDA and CDR2 SQIVND (reference sequence). CDR3 in amino acids: CASSMEVYGTQYF. Here the CDR3 DNA reads TGTGCCAGTAGCATGGAGGTATACGGGACCCAGTACTTC.

In regard to this clone: The germline gene is not matched at one end of the junction; a read error may be the cause. The rearrangement joins TRBV6-1 to TRBJ2-5, with D possibly TRBD1 on 5 matching bases. Germline V gene sequence: CDR1 MNHNS, CDR2 SASEGT. This CDR3 contains 13 residues. CDR3 loop: CASREGARETQYF. CDR3 coding DNA: TGTGCCAGCCGTGAAGGGGCACGGGAGACCCAGTACTTC.

The genes are TRBV7-9 and TRBJ2-3; 9 positions agree with TRBD2. The germline V gene has CDR1 SEHNR and CDR2 FQNEAQ (reference sequence). This CDR3 has 16 amino acids. Germline trimming cut 3 bases from V and 5 bases from J; bases unmatched to any gene: 9. CDR3 nucleotides: TGTGCCAGCAGCTTGGGCACTAGCGGGCGTCAAGATACGCAGTATTTT. Protein product: CASSLGTSGRQDTQYF.